This T cell receptor beta chain was found in a study of glioma-infiltrating T cells. Study information: Presurgical dexamethasone in glioma patients lasted six or fewer days.

This clonotype was observed many times. In germline, CDR1 is MNHNS, CDR2 SASEGT. The CDR3 spans 13 residues. J was trimmed by 2 bases and V by 5 bases; bases with no gene match: 3. Using RNA template, CDR3s of TCR alpha and beta were amplified with iRepertoire arm-PCR. TCRdb reanalysed the multiplex PCR reads using MiXCR and keeps one entry per CDR3 protein. The table includes more than 350,000 distinct CDR3 sequences, 41% detected once. This clonotype was obtained from a human donor with low-grade glioma or glioblastoma, undergoing nonglioma brain surgery, or in good health (not recorded which). The V call is TRBV6-1, the J call TRBJ2-7; 7 bases match TRBD2. The material sequenced was glioma tissue, nonneoplastic brain tissue, or PBMCs (not recorded which). CDR3 sequence: CASSYLAAYEQYF. As DNA, the CDR3 is TGTGCCAGCAGTTACCTAGCGGCCTACGAGCAGTACTTC.